A selection of T cell receptor beta chains follows, all from one sample in a study of beta chain features in type 1 diabetes. TCRdb keeps only in-frame clones here, not all; method: immunoSEQ multiplex PCR. The sample shows about 640,000 clones, 9.5% to 15% of them seen only once. Sequencing used naive CD4+ T cells from blood. Receptors were obtained from a man younger than 45 with type 1 diabetes. The CDR3 runs from the conserved cysteine through the conserved F or W. D genes are given only for firm matches. Clone size is not always given. Where it is, it says once, few, many or a class for expanded clones.

D gene,J gene,V gene,clone size,CDR3 protein,CDR3 DNA
TRBD1,TRBJ2-2,TRBV28,few,CASSSGQGASFGELFF,TGTGCCAGCAGCTCCGGACAGGGGGCTTCTTTCGGGGAGCTGTTTTTT
.,TRBJ2-1,TRBV9,.,CASSVGYDISSYNEQFF,TGTGCCAGCAGCGTAGGATATGACATCAGCTCCTACAATGAGCAGTTCTTC
.,TRBJ2-7,TRBV7-2,few,CASSTRTVRSEQYF,TGTGCCAGCAGCACGCGGACAGTCCGAAGCGAGCAGTACTTC
TRBD1,TRBJ2-6,TRBV27,few,CASSLEGAWGANVLTF,TGTGCCAGCAGTTTAGAGGGGGCGTGGGGGGCCAACGTCCTGACTTTC
TRBD2,TRBJ2-1,TRBV7-9,few,CASSLQQAGVREQFF,TGTGCCAGCAGCTTACAGCAGGCGGGGGTGAGAGAGCAGTTCTTC
TRBD1,TRBJ1-2,TRBV27,once,CASSSTYGTGPGYTF,TGTGCCAGCAGTTCCACTTATGGGACAGGTCCTGGCTACACCTTC
.,TRBJ2-5,TRBV11-2,few,CASSPSSRQEKTQYF,TGTGCCAGCAGCCCCTCGTCGCGACAAGAGAAGACCCAGTACTTC
.,TRBJ2-7,TRBV29-1,.,CSVEDRGSSYEQYF,TGCAGCGTTGAAGATCGGGGGAGCTCCTACGAGCAGTACTTC
TRBD2,TRBJ2-7,TRBV20-1,few,CSAAGENEQYF,TGCAGTGCTGCGGGGGAGAACGAGCAGTACTTC
.,TRBJ1-2,TRBV6-6,few,CASSYSPVYGYTF,TGTGCCAGCAGTTACTCGCCGGTGTATGGCTACACCTTC
.,TRBJ2-7,TRBV27,few,CASSDYYEQYF,TGTGCCAGCAGTGACTACTACGAGCAGTACTTC
.,TRBJ1-3,TRBV2,.,CASSVTDGNTIYF,TGTGCCAGCAGTGTAACTGATGGAAACACCATATATTTT
TRBD2,TRBJ2-6,TRBV10-3,.,CASSYSAGEANVLTF,TGTGCCAGCAGTTACTCAGCGGGGGAGGCCAACGTCCTGACTTTC
.,TRBJ1-6,TRBV7-2,.,CASSPGVPLHF,TGTGCCAGCAGCCCGGGGGTTCCCCTCCACTTT
.,TRBJ1-6,TRBV27,few,CASSLSGSSYNSPLHF,TGTGCCAGCAGTTTATCTGGAAGCTCCTATAATTCACCCCTCCACTTT
TRBD1,TRBJ2-5,TRBV30,.,CAWSGTDRGWETQYF,TGTGCCTGGAGTGGAACCGACAGGGGCTGGGAGACCCAGTACTTC
.,TRBJ2-3,TRBV19,.,CASSMGPTDTQYF,TGTGCCAGTAGTATGGGACCCACAGATACGCAGTATTTT
TRBD2,TRBJ2-1,TRBV2,.,CASTGTSGVYNEQFF,TGTGCCAGCACCGGGACTAGCGGGGTTTACAATGAGCAGTTCTTC
TRBD1,TRBJ2-5,TRBV5-4,few,CASSSGTAQETQYF,TGTGCCAGCAGCTCAGGGACAGCCCAAGAGACCCAGTACTTC
.,TRBJ2-1,TRBV7-2,few,CASSPGRVNNEQFF,TGTGCCAGCAGTCCGGGACGCGTGAACAATGAGCAGTTCTTC
.,TRBJ2-3,TRBV18,few,CASSPKSTDTQYF,TGTGCCAGCTCACCAAAGAGCACAGATACGCAGTATTTT
.,TRBJ1-1,TRBV4-1,few,CASSQVQGMNTEAFF,TGCGCCAGCAGCCAAGTTCAGGGAATGAACACTGAAGCTTTCTTT
.,TRBJ1-5,TRBV2,.,CASSARGDNQPQHF,TGTGCCAGCAGTGCAAGGGGCGACAATCAGCCCCAGCATTTT
.,TRBJ2-3,TRBV29-1,.,CSVESVTTQYF,TGCAGCGTTGAGTCAGTCACTACGCAGTATTTT
TRBD2,TRBJ2-1,TRBV7-9,.,CASSPTRLAGVDEQFF,TGTGCCAGCAGCCCCACCCGACTAGCTGGAGTAGATGAGCAGTTCTTC
.,TRBJ2-7,TRBV23-1,.,CASPGKVGYEQYF,TGCGCCAGCCCGGGGAAGGTCGGCTACGAGCAGTACTTC
.,TRBJ2-5,TRBV6-1,few,CASTRQNQETQYF,TGTGCCAGCACCCGACAGAATCAAGAGACCCAGTACTTC
.,TRBJ2-7,TRBV9,.,CASSVATGVPYEQYF,TGTGCCAGCAGCGTAGCTACGGGGGTCCCCTACGAGCAGTACTTC
TRBD1,TRBJ2-5,TRBV19,.,CASARTGGLETQYF,TGTGCCAGTGCGCGGACAGGGGGCTTGGAGACCCAGTACTTC
.,TRBJ1-5,TRBV2,few,CASSKGDNQPQHF,TGTGCCAGCAGTAAAGGGGACAATCAGCCCCAGCATTTT
TRBD1,TRBJ2-1,TRBV29-1,.,CSADRDSLYNEQFF,TGCAGCGCTGACCGGGACAGCCTATACAATGAGCAGTTCTTC
.,TRBJ1-2,TRBV7-2,.,CASSPGLNYGYTF,TGTGCCAGCAGCCCCGGTCTTAACTATGGCTACACCTTC
.,TRBJ2-1,TRBV7-2,few,CASSRRRPSSYNEQFF,TGTGCCAGCAGCAGACGGAGGCCCAGCTCCTACAATGAGCAGTTCTTC
.,TRBJ1-4,TRBV4-3,.,CASSQGTTEKLFF,TGCGCCAGCAGCCAAGGTACTACCGAAAAACTGTTTTTT
TRBD2,TRBJ2-5,TRBV7-8,few,CASSLGLAEQETQYF,TGTGCCAGCAGCTTAGGACTAGCGGAGCAAGAGACCCAGTACTTC
.,TRBJ2-3,TRBV6-6,few,CASSYPDKTQYF,TGTGCCAGCAGTTACCCGGACAAGACGCAGTATTTT
TRBD1,TRBJ2-5,TRBV25-1,few,CASSGPGQDHQETQYF,TGTGCCAGCAGTGGGCCGGGACAGGATCATCAAGAGACCCAGTACTTC
.,TRBJ2-7,TRBV13,few,CASSLGRPSSYEQYF,TGTGCCAGCAGCTTAGGCCGCCCCAGCTCCTACGAGCAGTACTTC
.,TRBJ2-3,TRBV18,.,CASSPRSSGGTDTQYF,TGTGCCAGCTCACCACGGAGTAGCGGAGGCACAGATACGCAGTATTTT
TRBD1,TRBJ2-3,TRBV9,.,CASSILGTGMGSDTQYF,TGTGCCAGCAGCATACTCGGGACAGGGATGGGCTCAGATACGCAGTATTTT
.,TRBJ2-3,TRBV9,.,CASSGGLSTDTQYF,TGTGCCAGCAGCGGGGGACTCAGCACAGATACGCAGTATTTT
.,TRBJ2-3,TRBV29-1,.,CSVDRPSTDTQYF,TGCAGCGTTGACAGGCCTAGCACAGATACGCAGTATTTT
.,TRBJ1-2,TRBV6-6,.,CASSFGSASYGYTF,TGTGCCAGCAGTTTTGGGTCGGCTTCTTATGGCTACACCTTC
TRBD1,TRBJ1-5,TRBV5-6,.,CASSSRTGGKQPQHF,TGTGCCAGCAGCTCCCGGACAGGGGGAAAGCAGCCCCAGCATTTT
TRBD1,TRBJ2-3,TRBV7-8,.,CASSLGGQITDTQYF,TGTGCCAGCAGCTTAGGGGGACAGATCACAGATACGCAGTATTTT
TRBD1,TRBJ2-5,TRBV19,few,CASSIEGQLIQETQYF,TGTGCCAGTAGTATAGAGGGACAGCTGATCCAAGAGACCCAGTACTTC
.,TRBJ2-1,TRBV11-2,.,CASSFVTDNEQFF,TGTGCCAGCAGCTTTGTAACGGACAATGAGCAGTTCTTC
.,TRBJ2-1,TRBV28,.,CASSVYNEQFF,TGTGCCAGCAGCGTATACAATGAGCAGTTCTTC
.,TRBJ1-4,TRBV11-2,.,CASSTRTGTNEKLFF,TGTGCCAGCAGCACGAGAACGGGGACTAATGAAAAACTGTTTTTT
.,TRBJ2-2,TRBV21-1,.,CASSKLISTNTGELFF,TGTGCCAGCAGCAAATTGATAAGTACGAACACCGGGGAGCTGTTTTTT